The clone carrying this T cell receptor (beta chain) was observed many times. These data are taken from a study of blood T cell repertoires in COVID-19. Study in general: Collection of acute and convalescent COVID-19 samples took place in the United States, Italy and Spain. PBMCs, B-cell-depleted T cells, or T cells provided the cDNA or gDNA that made up the material.

The CDR3 is 17 residues long. In germline, CDR1 is GTSNPN, CDR2 SVGIG (reference sequence). V was trimmed by 0 bases and J by 0 bases, leaving 17 bases between them. Some clones are missing from TCRdb's copy, which holds only in-frame ones; the method was immunoSEQ multiplex PCR. This sample has about 160,000 clones, with 70% to 90% found just once. This receptor was obtained from a man aged 35-49 years with acute or convalescent COVID-19. The sequenced sample was peripheral blood. This chain connects TRBV30 to TRBJ1-1, with D maybe TRBD1 (6 bases). This CDR3 is CAWSVWDPTGVNTEAFF. As DNA, the CDR3 is TGTGCCTGGAGTGTATGGGATCCGACAGGCGTGAACACTGAAGCTTTCTTT.